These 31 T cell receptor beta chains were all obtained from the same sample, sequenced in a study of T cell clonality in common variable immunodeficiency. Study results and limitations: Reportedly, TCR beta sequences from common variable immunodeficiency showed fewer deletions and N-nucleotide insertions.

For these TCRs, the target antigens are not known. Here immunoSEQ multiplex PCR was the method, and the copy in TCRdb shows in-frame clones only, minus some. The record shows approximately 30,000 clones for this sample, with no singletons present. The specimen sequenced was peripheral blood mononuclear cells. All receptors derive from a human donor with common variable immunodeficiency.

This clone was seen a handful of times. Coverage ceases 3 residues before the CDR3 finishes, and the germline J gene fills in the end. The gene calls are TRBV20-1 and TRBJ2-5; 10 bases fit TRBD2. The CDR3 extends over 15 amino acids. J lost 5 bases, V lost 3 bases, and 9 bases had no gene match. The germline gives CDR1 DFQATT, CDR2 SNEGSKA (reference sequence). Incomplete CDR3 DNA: TGCAGTGCTAGGTCGGCTAGCGGGAGTAGGGAGACC. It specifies CSARSASGSRET. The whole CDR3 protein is CSARSASGSRETQYF.

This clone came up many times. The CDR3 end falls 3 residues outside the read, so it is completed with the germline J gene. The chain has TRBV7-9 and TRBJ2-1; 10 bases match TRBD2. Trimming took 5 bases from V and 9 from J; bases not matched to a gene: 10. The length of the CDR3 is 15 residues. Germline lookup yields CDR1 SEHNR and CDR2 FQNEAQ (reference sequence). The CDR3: CASSRGLAGVSEQFF. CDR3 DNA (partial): TGTGCCAGCAGCAGGGGGCTAGCGGGAGTGAGTGAG.

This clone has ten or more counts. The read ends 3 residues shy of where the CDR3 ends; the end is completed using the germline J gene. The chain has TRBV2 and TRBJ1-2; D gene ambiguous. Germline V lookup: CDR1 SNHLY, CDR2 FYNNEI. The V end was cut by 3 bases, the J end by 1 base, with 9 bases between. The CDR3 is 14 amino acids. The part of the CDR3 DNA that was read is TGTGCCAGCAGTGACAGGCTGGGTAACTATGGC. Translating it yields CASSDRLGNYG. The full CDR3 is CASSDRLGNYGYTF.

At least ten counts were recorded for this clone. The CDR3 sequence is CSASLPAGGWGNEQFF. The CDR3 bases that were read are TGCAGTGCTAGTCTTCCAGCGGGAGGGTGGGGCAATGAG. J is TRBJ2-1 and V is TRBV20-1, with TRBD2 matching 10 bases. The read stops 3 residues short of the end of the CDR3; the missing end is completed from the germline J gene. CDR1 and CDR2 (germline): DFQATT, SNEGSKA (reference sequence). This CDR3 has 16 amino acids. Trimming took 3 bases from V and 6 from J; bases not matched to a gene: 11.

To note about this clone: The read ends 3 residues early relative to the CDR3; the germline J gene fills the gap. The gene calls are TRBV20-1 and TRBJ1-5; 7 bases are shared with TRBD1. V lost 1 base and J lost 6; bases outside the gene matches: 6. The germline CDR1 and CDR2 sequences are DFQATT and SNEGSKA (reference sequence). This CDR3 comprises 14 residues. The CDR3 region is CSARVPGGTQPQHF. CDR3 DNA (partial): TGCAGTGCTAGAGTCCCAGGGGGAACTCAGCCC.

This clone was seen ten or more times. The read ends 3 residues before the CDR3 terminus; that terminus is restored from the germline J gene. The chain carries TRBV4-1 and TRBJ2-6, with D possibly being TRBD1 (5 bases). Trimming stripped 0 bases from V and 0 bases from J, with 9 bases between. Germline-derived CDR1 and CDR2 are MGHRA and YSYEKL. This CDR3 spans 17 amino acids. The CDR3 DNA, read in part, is TGCGCCAGCAGCCAAGAATGGGGCGGCTCTGGGGCCAACGTC. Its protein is CASSQEWGGSGANV. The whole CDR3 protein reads CASSQEWGGSGANVLTF.

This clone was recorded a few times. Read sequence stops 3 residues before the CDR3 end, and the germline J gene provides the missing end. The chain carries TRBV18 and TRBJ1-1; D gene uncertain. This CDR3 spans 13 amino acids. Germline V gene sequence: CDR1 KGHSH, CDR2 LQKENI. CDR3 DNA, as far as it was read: TGTGCCAGCTCACCCCCCCTTCGAGGGGAA. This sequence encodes CASSPPLRGE. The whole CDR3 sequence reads CASSPPLRGEAFF.

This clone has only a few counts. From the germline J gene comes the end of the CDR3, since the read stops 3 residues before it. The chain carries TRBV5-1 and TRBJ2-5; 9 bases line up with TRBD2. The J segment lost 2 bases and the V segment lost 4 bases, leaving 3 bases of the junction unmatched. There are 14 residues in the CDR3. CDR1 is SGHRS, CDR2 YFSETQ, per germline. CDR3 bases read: TGCGCCAGCAGCGGCAGCGGGAGGCAAGAGACC. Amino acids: CASSGSGRQET. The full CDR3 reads CASSGSGRQETQYF. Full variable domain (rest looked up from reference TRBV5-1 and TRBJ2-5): KAGVTQTPRYLIKTRGQQVTLSCSPISGHRSVSWYQQTPGQGLQFLFEYFSETQRNKGNFPGRFSGRQFSNSRSEMNVSTLELGDSALYLCASSGSGRQETQYFGPGTRLLVL.

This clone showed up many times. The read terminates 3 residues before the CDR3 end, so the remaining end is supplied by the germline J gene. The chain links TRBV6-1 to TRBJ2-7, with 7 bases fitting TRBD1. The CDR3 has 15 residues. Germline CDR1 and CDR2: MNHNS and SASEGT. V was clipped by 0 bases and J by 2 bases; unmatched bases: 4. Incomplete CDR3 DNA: TGTGCCAGCAGTGAAGCGTACAGGGGACCCTACGAG. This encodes CASSEAYRGPYE. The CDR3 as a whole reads CASSEAYRGPYEQYF.

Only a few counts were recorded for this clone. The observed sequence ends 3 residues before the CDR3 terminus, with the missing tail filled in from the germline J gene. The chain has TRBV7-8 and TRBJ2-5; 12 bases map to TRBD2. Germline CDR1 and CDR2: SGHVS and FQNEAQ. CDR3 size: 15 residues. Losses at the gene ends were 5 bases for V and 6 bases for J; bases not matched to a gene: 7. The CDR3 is CASSRLAGDRKTQYF. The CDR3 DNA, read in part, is TGTGCCAGCAGCCGACTAGCGGGAGATCGAAAGACC.

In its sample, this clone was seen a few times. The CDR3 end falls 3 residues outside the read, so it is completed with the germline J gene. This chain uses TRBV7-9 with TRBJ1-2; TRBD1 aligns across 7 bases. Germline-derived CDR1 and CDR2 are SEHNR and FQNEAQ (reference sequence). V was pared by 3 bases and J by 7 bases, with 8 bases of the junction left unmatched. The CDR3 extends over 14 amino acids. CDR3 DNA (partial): TGTGCCAGCAGCTTCGCTGTAGGGGGCGTTGGC. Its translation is CASSFAVGGVG. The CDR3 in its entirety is CASSFAVGGVGYTF.

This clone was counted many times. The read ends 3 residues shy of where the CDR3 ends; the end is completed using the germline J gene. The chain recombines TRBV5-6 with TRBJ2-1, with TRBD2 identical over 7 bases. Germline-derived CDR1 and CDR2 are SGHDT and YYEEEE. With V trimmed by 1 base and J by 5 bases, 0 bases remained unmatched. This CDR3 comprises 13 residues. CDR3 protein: CASSLLADNEQFF. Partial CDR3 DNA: TGTGCCAGCAGCTTGCTAGCGGACAATGAG.

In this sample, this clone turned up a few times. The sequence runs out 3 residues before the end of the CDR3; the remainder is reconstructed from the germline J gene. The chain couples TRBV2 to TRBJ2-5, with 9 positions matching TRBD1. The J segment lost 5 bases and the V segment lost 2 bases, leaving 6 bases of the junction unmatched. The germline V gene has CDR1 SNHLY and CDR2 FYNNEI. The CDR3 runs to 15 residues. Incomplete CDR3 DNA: TGTGCCAGCAGTGAACTTCTGACAGGGGGGGAGACC. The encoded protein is CASSELLTGGET. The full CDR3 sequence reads CASSELLTGGETQYF.

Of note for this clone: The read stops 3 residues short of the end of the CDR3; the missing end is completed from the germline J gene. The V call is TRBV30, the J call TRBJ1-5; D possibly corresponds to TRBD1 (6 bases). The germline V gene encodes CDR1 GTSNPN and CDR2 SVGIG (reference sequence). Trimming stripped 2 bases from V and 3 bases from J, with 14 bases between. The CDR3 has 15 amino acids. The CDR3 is CAWSPRGWNNQPQHF. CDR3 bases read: TGTGCCTGGAGTCCCAGGGGTTGGAACAATCAGCCC.

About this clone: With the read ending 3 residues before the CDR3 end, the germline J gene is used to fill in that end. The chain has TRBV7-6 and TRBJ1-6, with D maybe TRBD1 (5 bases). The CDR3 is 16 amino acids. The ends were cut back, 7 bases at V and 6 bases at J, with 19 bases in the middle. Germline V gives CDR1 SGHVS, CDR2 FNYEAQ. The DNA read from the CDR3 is TGTGCCAGCACCAATGGGGCGGGGCGCGGTAATTCACCC. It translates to CASTNGAGRGNSP. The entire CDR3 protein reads CASTNGAGRGNSPLHF.

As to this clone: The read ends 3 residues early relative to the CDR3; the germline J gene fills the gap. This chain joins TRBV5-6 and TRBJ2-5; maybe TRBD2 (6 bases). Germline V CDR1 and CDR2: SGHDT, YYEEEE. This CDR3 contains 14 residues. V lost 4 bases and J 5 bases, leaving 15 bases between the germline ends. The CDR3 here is CASSQRTRGETQYF. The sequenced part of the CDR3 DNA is TGTGCCAGCAGCCAAAGGACCCGGGGGGAGACC.

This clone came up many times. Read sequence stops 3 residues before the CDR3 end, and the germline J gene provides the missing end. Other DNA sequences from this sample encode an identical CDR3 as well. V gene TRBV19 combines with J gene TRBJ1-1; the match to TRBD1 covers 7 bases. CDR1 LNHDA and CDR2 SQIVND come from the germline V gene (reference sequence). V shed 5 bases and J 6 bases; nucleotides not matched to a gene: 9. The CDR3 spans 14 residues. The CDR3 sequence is CASSSAGGPSEAFF. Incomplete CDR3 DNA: TGTGCCAGTAGTTCCGCAGGGGGTCCTTCTGAA.

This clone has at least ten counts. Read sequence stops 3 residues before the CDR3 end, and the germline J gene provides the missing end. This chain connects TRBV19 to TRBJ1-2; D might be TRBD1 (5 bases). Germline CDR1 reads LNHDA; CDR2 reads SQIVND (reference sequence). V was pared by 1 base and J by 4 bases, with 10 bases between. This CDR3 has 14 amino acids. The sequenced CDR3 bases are TGTGCCAGTAGTATAGGCCCGGGGGGCTATGGC. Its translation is CASSIGPGGYG. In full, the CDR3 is CASSIGPGGYGYTF.

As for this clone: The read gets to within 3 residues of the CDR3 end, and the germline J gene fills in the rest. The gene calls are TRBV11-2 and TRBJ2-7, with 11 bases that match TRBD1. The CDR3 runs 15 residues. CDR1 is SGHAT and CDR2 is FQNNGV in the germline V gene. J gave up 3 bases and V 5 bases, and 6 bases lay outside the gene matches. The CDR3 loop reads CASSETGTGGYEQYF. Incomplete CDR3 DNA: TGTGCCAGCAGCGAAACCGGGACAGGGGGCTACGAG.

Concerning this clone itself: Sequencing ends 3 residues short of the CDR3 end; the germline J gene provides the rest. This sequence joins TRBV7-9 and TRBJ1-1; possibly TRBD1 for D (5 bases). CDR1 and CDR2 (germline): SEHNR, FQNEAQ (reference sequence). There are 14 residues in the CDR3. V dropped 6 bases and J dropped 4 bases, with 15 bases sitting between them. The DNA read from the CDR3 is TGTGCCAGCAGTCCCAGACAGACGATCACTGAA. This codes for CASSPRQTITE. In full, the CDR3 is CASSPRQTITEAFF.

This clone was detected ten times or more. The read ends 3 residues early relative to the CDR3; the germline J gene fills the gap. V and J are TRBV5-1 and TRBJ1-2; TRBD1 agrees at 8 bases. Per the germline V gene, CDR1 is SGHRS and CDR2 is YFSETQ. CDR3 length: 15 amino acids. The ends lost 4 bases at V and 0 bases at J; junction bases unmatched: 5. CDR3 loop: CASSRGQAANYGYTF. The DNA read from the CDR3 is TGCGCCAGCAGCAGGGGACAGGCTGCTAACTATGGC.

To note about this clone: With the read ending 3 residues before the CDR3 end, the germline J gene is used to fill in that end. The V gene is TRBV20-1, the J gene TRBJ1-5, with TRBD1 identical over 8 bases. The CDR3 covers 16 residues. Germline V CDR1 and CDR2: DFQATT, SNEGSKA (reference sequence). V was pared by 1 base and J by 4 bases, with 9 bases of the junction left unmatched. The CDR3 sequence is CSARGFPRQGNQPQHF. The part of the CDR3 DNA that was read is TGCAGTGCTAGAGGTTTTCCCCGACAGGGGAATCAGCCC.

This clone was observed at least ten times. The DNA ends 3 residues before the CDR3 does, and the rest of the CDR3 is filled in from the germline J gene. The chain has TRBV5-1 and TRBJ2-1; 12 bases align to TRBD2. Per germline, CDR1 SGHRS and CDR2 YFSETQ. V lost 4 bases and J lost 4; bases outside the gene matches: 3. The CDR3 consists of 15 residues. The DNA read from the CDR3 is TGCGCCAGCAGCCCGACTAGCGGGAGTTACAATGAG. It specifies CASSPTSGSYNE. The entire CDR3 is CASSPTSGSYNEQFF.

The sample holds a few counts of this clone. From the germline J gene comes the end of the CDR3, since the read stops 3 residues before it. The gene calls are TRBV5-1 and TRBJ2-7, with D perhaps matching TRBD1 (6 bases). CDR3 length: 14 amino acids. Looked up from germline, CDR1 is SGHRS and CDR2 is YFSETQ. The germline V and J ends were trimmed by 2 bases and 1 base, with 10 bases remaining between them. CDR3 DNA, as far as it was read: TGCGCCAGCAGCTTTACTCAGGGGTCCTACGAG. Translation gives CASSFTQGSYE. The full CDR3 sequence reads CASSFTQGSYEQYF. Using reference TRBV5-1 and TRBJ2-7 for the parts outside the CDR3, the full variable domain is KAGVTQTPRYLIKTRGQQVTLSCSPISGHRSVSWYQQTPGQGLQFLFEYFSETQRNKGNFPGRFSGRQFSNSRSEMNVSTLELGDSALYLCASSFTQGSYEQYFGPGTRLTVT.

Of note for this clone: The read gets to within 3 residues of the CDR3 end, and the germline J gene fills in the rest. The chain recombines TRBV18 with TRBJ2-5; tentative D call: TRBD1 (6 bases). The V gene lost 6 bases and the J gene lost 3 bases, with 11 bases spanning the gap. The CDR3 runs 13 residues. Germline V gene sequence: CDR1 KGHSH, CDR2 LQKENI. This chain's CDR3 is CASSRAGEETQYF. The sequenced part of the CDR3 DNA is TGTGCCAGCTCCCGAGCAGGGGAAGAGACC.

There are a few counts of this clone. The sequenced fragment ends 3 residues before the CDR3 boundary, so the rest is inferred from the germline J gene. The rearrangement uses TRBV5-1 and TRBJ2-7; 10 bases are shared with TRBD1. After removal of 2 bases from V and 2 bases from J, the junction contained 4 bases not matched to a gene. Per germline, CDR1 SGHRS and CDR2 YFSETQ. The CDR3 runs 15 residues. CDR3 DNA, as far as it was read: TGCGCCAGCAGCTTCCGGGACAGGGGCACCTACGAG. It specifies CASSFRDRGTYE. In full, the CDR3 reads CASSFRDRGTYEQYF.

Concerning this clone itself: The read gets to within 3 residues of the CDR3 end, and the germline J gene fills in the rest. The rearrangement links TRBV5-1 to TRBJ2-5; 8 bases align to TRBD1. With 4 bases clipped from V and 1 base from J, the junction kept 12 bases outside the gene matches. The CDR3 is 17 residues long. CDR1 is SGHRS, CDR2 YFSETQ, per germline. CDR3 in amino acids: CASSILIAGTGQETQYF. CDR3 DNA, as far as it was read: TGCGCCAGCAGCATCCTAATCGCCGGGACAGGCCAAGAGACC.

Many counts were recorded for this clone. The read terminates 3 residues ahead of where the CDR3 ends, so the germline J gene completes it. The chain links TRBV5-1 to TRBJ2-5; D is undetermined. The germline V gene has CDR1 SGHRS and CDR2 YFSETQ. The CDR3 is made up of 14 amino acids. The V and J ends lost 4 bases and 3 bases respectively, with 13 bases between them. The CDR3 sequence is CASSLSRTEETQYF. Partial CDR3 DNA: TGCGCCAGCAGCCTCTCGCGTACAGAAGAGACC. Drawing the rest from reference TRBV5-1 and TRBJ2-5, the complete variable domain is KAGVTQTPRYLIKTRGQQVTLSCSPISGHRSVSWYQQTPGQGLQFLFEYFSETQRNKGNFPGRFSGRQFSNSRSEMNVSTLELGDSALYLCASSLSRTEETQYFGPGTRLLVL.

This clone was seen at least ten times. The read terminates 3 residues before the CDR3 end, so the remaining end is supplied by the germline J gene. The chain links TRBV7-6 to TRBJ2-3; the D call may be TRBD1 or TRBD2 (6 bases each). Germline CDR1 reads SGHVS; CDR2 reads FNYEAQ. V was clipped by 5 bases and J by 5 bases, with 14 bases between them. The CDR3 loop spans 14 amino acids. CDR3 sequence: CASSQQGGGDTQYF. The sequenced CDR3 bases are TGTGCCAGCAGCCAACAGGGAGGAGGAGATACG.

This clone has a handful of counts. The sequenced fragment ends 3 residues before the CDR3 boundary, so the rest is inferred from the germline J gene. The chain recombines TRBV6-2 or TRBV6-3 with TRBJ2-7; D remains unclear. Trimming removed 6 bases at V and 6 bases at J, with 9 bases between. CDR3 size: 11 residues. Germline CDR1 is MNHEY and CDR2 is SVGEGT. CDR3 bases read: TGTGCCAGCAGGTACGTCTTCGAG. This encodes CASRYVFE. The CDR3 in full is CASRYVFEQYF.

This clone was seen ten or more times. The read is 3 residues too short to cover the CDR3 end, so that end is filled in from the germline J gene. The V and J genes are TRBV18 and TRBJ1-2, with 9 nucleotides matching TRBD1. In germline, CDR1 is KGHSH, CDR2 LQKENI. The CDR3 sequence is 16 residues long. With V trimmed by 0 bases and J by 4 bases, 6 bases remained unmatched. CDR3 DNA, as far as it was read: TGTGCCAGCTCACCACCTGGTTCGGGACAGGGCTATGGC. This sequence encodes CASSPPGSGQGYG. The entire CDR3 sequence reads CASSPPGSGQGYGYTF.